This T cell receptor beta chain was profiled in a study of T cell changes during pregnancy in multiple sclerosis (dated by TCRdb to the late 2010s). With regard to the full study: The study examined how the T cell repertoire changed over the course of pregnancy in women with multiple sclerosis.

V has 4 bases trimmed and J has 0 bases trimmed; junction bases matching no gene number 9. The germline V gene (reference sequence) gives CDR1 as LNHDA and CDR2 as SQIVND. There are 17 amino acids in the CDR3, from cysteine to phenylalanine inclusive. This entry keeps only the CDR3 DNA: 51 bases, framed from base 1. Library creation used the immunoSEQ multiplex PCR assay. TCRdb took over this immuneACCESS table, retaining in-frame rearrangements with V and J assigned. Such tables are incomplete; in checked studies, under half of the missing clones stem from an unresolved V gene, and the remainder is unexplained. Present in this sample are some 18,000 clones, 87% of which were seen just once. The ten most abundant clones make up roughly 13% of the sample. Turning to this clone: It lacks a known antigen. No much larger clonotype is one base removed from it; base qualities were not supplied.

The specimen was CD8+ T cells from peripheral blood mononuclear cells, collected in the third trimester of pregnancy. The chain was built from TRBV19 and TRBJ1-3; 7 junctional bases match TRBD1. The clonotype was recovered from a female donor in good health, enrolled as a control in a pregnancy study. The DNA reads as follows: TGTGCCAGTAGTACGCGTGGGACAGTCCTCTCTGGAAACACCATATATTTT. This gives the protein CASSTRGTVLSGNTIYF.